This is a list of T cell receptor beta chains from one sample in a study of T cell clonotyping in hematopoietic cell transplantation. Only in-frame clones appear in the TCRdb table, and some are missing; sequencing was by immunoSEQ multiplex PCR. Altogether roughly 8,400 clones are present, 80% to 95% being singletons, with the ten largest covering 5.7%. Sequencing used PBMCs, obtained 100 days after allogeneic stem cell transplant. The origin of the receptors is a male patient between 50 and 60 years old who had an allogeneic stem cell transplant from a related donor, so T cells may come from the graft donor. Some clones in this sample may be carry-over from other donors' samples. Both conserved end residues are part of each CDR3. D genes are given only for firm matches. Expanded clones get a size class; other rows say once, few or many, or leave the size out.

v_call	clone_size	cdr3_length	j_call	d_call	cdr3_nt	cdr3_aa
TRBV28	once	18	TRBJ2-7	.	TGTGCCAGCAGTTTTATTCGTTGGGGGGAGGGGGTCTCCTACGAGCAGTACTTC	CASSFIRWGEGVSYEQYF
TRBV19	.	14	TRBJ1-2	TRBD1	TGTGCCAGTAGCCGAGGGGGGACAGGGGACGGCTACACCTTC	CASSRGGTGDGYTF
TRBV7-2	.	14	TRBJ2-7	.	TGTGCCAGCAGCTTAGCGCTTGGATTTTCCGAGGAGTACTTC	CASSLALGFSEEYF
TRBV7-6	.	15	TRBJ2-7	TRBD1	TGTGCCAGCAGCTTAGCGGGAGACAGGGCGTACGAGCAGTACTTC	CASSLAGDRAYEQYF
TRBV4-2	.	12	TRBJ1-2	.	TGTGCCAGCAGCACTGACAGTCCTGGCTACACCTTC	CASSTDSPGYTF
TRBV14	few	15	TRBJ2-2	TRBD2	TGTGCCAGCAGCCAAGCTGGCGGGGGCACCGGGGAGCTGTTTTTT	CASSQAGGGTGELFF
TRBV19	few	12	TRBJ1-2	TRBD1	TGTGCCAGTAGCCGACAGGGAAATGGCTACACCTTC	CASSRQGNGYTF
TRBV19	.	17	TRBJ1-5	TRBD1	TGTGCCAGTAGTATAGAACGCGGGACAGGGGTCAATCAGCCCCAGCATTTT	CASSIERGTGVNQPQHF
TRBV30	.	17	TRBJ2-3	TRBD1	TGTGCCTGGAGTGGATTGGGAGACAGGGGGGTTGGCGATACGCAGTATTTT	CAWSGLGDRGVGDTQYF
TRBV27	.	14	TRBJ2-7	.	TGTGCCAGCAGTTTGAACAGAGACTCCTACGAGCAGTACTTC	CASSLNRDSYEQYF
TRBV4-1	.	15	TRBJ1-3	.	TGCGCCAGCAGCCAGGAAGATTTCTCTGGAAACACCATATATTTT	CASSQEDFSGNTIYF
TRBV6-6	once	14	TRBJ2-3	.	TGTGCCAGCAGTTACTTAACTGGGGCAGATACGCAGTATTTT	CASSYLTGADTQYF
TRBV11-2	.	15	TRBJ1-6	.	TGTGCCAGCAGCTTAACACGCTCCTATAATTCACCCCTCCACTTT	CASSLTRSYNSPLHF
TRBV30	.	14	TRBJ2-1	.	TGTGCCTGGAGTGTCGGGACGGGAGTCGGCGAGCAGTTCTTC	CAWSVGTGVGEQFF
TRBV7-6	.	19	TRBJ2-2	TRBD2	TGTGCCAGCAGCTTTCTCCTAGCGGGAGAAATTGGGGACACCGGGGAGCTGTTTTTT	CASSFLLAGEIGDTGELFF
TRBV6-1	.	14	TRBJ2-1	TRBD2	TGTGCCAGCAGTGAACCGGGACTATCGCATGAGCAGTTCTTC	CASSEPGLSHEQFF
TRBV5-6	.	15	TRBJ2-5	TRBD1	TGTGCCAGCAGCTTGGGGGACAGGGATGGGGAGACCCAGTACTTC	CASSLGDRDGETQYF
TRBV11-2	once	12	TRBJ2-3	.	TGTGCCAGCAGCCGTAGAGGAAATACGCAGTATTTT	CASSRRGNTQYF
TRBV9	.	13	TRBJ1-1	.	TGTGCCAGCAGCGTAGCAGGGACTGGAGAAGCTTTCTTT	CASSVAGTGEAFF
TRBV7-8	.	16	TRBJ1-6	.	TGTGCCAGCAGCTTAGCGGGACGGACTAATAATTCACCCCTCCACTTT	CASSLAGRTNNSPLHF
TRBV9	.	13	TRBJ2-7	TRBD2	TGTGCCAGCAGCAGCCAGCGGGGCTACGAGCAGTACTTC	CASSSQRGYEQYF
TRBV28	.	17	TRBJ1-5	TRBD1	TGTGCCAGCAATACGGAGCGACAGGGGGCGGCGGATCAGCCCCAGCATTTT	CASNTERQGAADQPQHF
TRBV7-7	once	13	TRBJ1-1	.	TGTGCCAGCAGCCCGGTAGTCTTCACTGAAGCTTTCTTT	CASSPVVFTEAFF
TRBV5-6	.	15	TRBJ1-2	TRBD1	TGTGCCAGCAGCTTCCCCGGGACAGGGTTCGCACGCTACACCTTC	CASSFPGTGFARYTF
TRBV6-6	.	15	TRBJ1-4	.	TGTGCCAGCACCCCGACAGTAAGCCCCTTCGAAAAACTGTTTTTT	CASTPTVSPFEKLFF
TRBV5-3	.	16	TRBJ2-1	.	TGTGCCAGAAGCTTGGGGGCGGGACTCTCCTACAATGAGCAGTTCTTC	CARSLGAGLSYNEQFF